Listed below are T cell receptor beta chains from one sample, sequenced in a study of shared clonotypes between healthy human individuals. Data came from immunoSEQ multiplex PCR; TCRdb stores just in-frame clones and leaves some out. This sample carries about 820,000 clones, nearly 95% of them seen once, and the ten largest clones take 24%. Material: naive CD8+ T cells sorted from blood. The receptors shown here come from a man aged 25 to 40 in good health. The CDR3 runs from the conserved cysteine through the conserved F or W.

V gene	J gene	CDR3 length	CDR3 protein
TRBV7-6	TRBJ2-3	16	CASSLRRDRALDTQYF
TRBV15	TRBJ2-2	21	CATSSSPPGEVAGRGTGELFF
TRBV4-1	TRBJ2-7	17	CASSHAGLTGATYEQYF
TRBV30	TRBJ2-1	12	CAWSPAGNEQFF
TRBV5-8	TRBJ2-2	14	CASSQLANTGELFF
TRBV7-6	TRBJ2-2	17	CASSSRTGLRVAGELFF
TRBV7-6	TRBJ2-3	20	CASTLISGRAGSEERDTQYF
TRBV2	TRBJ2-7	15	CASSEPGQGVYEQYF
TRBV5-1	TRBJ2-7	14	CASSLDQGSYEQYF
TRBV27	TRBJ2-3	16	CASSGTSGRWADTQYF
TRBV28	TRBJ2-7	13	CASSFYSSYEQYF
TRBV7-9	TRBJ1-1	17	CASSFPGQGARMTEAFF
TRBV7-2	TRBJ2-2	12	CASTLSTGELFF
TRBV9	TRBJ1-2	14	CASSPTGVGYGYTF
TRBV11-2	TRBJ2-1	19	CASSLKGGDPGQSDNEQFF
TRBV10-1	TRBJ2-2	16	CASSESIPPETGELFF
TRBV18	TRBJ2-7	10	CASSLYEQYF
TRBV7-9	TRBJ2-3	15	CASSGDPYGPYTQYF
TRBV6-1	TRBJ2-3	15	CASSEQGASPDTQYF
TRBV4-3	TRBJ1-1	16	CASSQVTDYRNTEAFF
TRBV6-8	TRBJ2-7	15	CASNLGIAGLYEQYF
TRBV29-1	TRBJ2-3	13	CSVEDTYTDTQYF
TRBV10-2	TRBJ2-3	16	CASSSRDRGIADTQYF
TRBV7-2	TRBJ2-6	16	CASSLDRTSGANVLTF
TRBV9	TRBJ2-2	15	CASSPWRERTGELFF
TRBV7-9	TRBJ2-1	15	CASSPPRGVGNEQFF
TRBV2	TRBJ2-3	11	CASISPDTQYF
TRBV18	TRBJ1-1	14	CASSPPATDTEAFF
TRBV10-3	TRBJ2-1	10	CAIRGDEQFF
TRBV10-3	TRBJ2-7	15	CAISEAGGLYYEQYF
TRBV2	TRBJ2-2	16	CASTRGETLNTGELFF
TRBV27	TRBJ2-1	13	CASSFHGGGEQFF
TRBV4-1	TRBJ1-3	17	CASSERDRFSSGNTIYF
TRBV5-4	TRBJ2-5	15	CASSSRDNGGETQYF
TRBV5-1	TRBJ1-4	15	CASSLGRTTNEKLFF
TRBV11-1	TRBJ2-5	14	CASSGRGVQETQYF
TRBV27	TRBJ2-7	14	CASSFSSGNYEQYF
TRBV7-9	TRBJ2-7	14	CASSGPGTGFAQYF
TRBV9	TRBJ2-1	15	CASNFPGTIYNEQFF
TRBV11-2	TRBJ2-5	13	CASSIPGVETQYF
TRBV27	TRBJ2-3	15	CASSAGLAVLGTQYF
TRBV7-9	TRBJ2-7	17	CASSPERGGGGKYEQYF
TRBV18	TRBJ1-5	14	CASSVGVSNQPQHF
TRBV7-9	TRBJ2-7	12	CASSLGAYEQYF
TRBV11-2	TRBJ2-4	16	CASSRGQGQIGNIQYF
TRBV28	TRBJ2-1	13	CASSWQGGNEQFF
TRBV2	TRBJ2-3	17	CASRGPTGWLAGDTQYF
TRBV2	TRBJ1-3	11	CASSVGNTIYF